These T cell receptor beta chains were read from a single sample in a study of identical twins. TCRdb reprocessed the 5' RACE reads with MiXCR, giving one entry per CDR3 protein. The profile shows around 690,000 distinct CDR3 sequences, less than 25% of them singletons. These data were also filed under a second study, of T cells expressing NK-cell markers.

Sequencing was performed on PBMCs. All receptors come from a young woman in good health. CDR3s include the opening cysteine and the closing phenylalanine or tryptophan. The order of the fields is D gene, V gene, clone size, CDR3 length, J gene, CDR3 protein, CDR3 DNA. The D gene is left open where the match is weak. Not every row has a clone size; where given, it reads once, few, many or a size class.

>TRBD1|TRBV7-8|few|13|TRBJ2-7
CASRKDRGDEQYF
TGTGCCAGCAGGAAGGACAGGGGAGACGAGCAGTACTTC
>NA|TRBV7-9|NA|12|TRBJ1-1
CASSFSTTEAFF
TGTGCCAGCAGCTTCTCTACCACTGAAGCTTTCTTT
>NA|TRBV7-2|NA|15|TRBJ1-5
CASSLGGDSNQPQHF
TGTGCCAGCAGCTTAGGGGGAGATAGCAATCAGCCCCAGCATTTT
>NA|TRBV6-6|few|12|TRBJ2-7
CASSSRTNEQYF
TGTGCCAGCAGTTCCAGGACAAACGAGCAGTACTTC
>NA|TRBV20-1|few|15|TRBJ1-4
CSARDLRRTNEKLFF
TGCAGTGCTAGAGATCTAAGGCGGACAAATGAAAAACTGTTTTTT
>NA|TRBV6-2/TRBV6-3|few|14|TRBJ1-4
CASSRGGGSEKLFF
TGTGCCAGCAGTCGCGGAGGAGGAAGCGAAAAACTGTTTTTT
>NA|TRBV23-1|few|15|TRBJ1-5
CASSPHRSASQPQHF
TGCGCCAGCAGTCCACACCGCTCCGCGTCCCAGCCCCAGCATTTT
>NA|TRBV20-1|few|14|TRBJ2-4
CSAREGIAKNIQYF
TGCAGTGCTAGAGAGGGTATAGCCAAAAACATTCAGTACTTC
>NA|TRBV6-5|few|16|TRBJ2-7
CASSYQPLPSSYEQYF
TGTGCCAGCAGTTACCAACCCCTCCCCAGCTCCTACGAGCAGTACTTC
>NA|TRBV10-3|few|14|TRBJ1-3
CAISESRSGNTIYF
TGTGCCATCAGTGAGTCGCGCTCTGGAAACACCATATATTTT
>TRBD2|TRBV12-3/TRBV12-4|few|16|TRBJ2-7
CASSWGRTSGSYEQYF
TGTGCCAGCAGTTGGGGAAGGACTAGCGGATCCTACGAGCAGTACTTC